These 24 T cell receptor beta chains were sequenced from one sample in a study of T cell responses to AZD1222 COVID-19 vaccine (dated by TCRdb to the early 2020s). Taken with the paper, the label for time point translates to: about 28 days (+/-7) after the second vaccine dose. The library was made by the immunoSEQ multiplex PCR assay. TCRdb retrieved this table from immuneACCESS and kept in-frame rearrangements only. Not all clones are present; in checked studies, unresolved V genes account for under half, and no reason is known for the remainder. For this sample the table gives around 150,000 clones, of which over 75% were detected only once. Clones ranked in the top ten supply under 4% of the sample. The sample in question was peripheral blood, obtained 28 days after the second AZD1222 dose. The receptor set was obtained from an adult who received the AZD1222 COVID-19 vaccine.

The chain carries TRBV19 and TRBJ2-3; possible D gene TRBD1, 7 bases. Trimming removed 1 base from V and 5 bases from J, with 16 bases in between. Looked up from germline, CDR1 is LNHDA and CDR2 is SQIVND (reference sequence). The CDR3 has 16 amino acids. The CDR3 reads CASSIGRRGRGDTQYF. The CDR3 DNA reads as TGTGCCAGTAGTATAGGAAGGAGGGGGCGAGGAGATACGCAGTATTTT.

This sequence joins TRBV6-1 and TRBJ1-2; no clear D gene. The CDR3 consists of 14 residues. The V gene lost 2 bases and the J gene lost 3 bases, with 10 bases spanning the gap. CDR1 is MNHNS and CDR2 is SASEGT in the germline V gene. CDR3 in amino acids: CASSESPADYGYTF. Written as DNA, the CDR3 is TGTGCCAGCAGTGAATCCCCTGCGGACTATGGCTACACCTTC.

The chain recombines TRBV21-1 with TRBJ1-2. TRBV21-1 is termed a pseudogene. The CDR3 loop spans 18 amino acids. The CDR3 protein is CASSRGRDCESPNYGYTF. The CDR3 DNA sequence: TGTGCCAGCAGCAGAGGGAGGGACTGTGAGTCCCCCAACTATGGCTACACCTTC.

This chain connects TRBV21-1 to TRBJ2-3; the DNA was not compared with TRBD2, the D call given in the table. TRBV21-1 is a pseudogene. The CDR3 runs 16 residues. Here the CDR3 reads CASSNEGLLRGDTQYF. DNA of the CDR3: TGTGCCAGCAGCAACGAGGGACTTCTAAGGGGAGATACGCAGTATTTT.

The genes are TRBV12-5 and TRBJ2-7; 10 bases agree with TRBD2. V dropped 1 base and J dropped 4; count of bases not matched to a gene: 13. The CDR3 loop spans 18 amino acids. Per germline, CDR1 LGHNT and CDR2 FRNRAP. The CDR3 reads CASGLASGSRKSGYEQYF. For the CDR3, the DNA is TGTGCTAGTGGTTTGGCTAGCGGGAGTCGGAAATCAGGTTACGAGCAGTACTTC.

The DNA for the CDR3 is TGTGCCAGCAGACCTATAGCGGGCAGCTCCTACGAGCAGTACTTC. This sequence encodes CASRPIAGSSYEQYF. The rearrangement joins TRBV6-5 to TRBJ2-7, with TRBD2 matching over 7 bases. From germline, CDR1 is MNHEY and CDR2 SVGAGI. Losses at the gene ends were 6 bases for V and 0 bases for J; bases not matched to a gene: 8. The CDR3 runs 15 residues.

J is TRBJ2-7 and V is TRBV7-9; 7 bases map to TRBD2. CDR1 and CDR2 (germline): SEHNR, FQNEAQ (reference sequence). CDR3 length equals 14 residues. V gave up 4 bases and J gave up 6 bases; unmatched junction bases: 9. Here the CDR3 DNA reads TGTGCCAGCAGCTCCATCCCAGGGAGGGTCGAGCAGTACTTC. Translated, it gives CASSSIPGRVEQYF.

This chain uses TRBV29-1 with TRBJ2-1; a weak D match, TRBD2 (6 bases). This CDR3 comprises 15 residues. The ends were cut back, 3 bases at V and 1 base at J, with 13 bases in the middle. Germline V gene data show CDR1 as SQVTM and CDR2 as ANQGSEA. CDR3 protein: CSVDRGLVSYNEQFF. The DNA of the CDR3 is TGCAGCGTTGATAGGGGACTCGTATCCTACAATGAGCAGTTCTTC.

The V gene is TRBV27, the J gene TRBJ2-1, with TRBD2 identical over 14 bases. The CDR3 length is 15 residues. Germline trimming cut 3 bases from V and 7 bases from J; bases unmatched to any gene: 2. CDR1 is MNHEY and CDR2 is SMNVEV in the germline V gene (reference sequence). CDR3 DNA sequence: TGTGCCAGCAGTTTTGGGACTAGCGGGAGAAATGAGCAGTTCTTC. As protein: CASSFGTSGRNEQFF.

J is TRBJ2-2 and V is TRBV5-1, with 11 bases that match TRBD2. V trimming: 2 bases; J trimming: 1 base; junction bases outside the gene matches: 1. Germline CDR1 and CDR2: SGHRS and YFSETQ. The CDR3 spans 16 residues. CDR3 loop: CASSFLAGGNTGELFF. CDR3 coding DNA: TGCGCCAGCAGCTTCCTAGCGGGAGGGAACACCGGGGAGCTGTTTTTT.

CDR3 sequence: CASSGDRGSYNEQFF. DNA of the CDR3: TGCGCCAGCAGCGGCGACAGGGGCTCCTACAATGAGCAGTTCTTC. This chain joins TRBV10-2 and TRBJ2-1; 8 bases align to TRBD1. Losses at the gene ends were 6 bases for V and 0 bases for J; bases not matched to a gene: 4. Germline CDR1 reads WSHSY; CDR2 reads SAAADI. The CDR3 runs to 15 residues.

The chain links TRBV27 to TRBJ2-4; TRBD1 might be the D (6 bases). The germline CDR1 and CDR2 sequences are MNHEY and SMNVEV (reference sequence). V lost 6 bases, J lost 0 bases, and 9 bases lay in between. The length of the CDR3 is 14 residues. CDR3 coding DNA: TGTGCCAGCAGCTTGGGGGCAGCCAAAAACATTCAGTACTTC. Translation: CASSLGAAKNIQYF.

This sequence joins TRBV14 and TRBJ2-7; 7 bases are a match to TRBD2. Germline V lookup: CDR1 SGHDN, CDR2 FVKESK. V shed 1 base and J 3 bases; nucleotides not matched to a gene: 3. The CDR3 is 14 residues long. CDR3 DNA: TGTGCCAGCAGCCAAGCGGGACTAATCTACGAGCAGTACTTC. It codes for CASSQAGLIYEQYF.

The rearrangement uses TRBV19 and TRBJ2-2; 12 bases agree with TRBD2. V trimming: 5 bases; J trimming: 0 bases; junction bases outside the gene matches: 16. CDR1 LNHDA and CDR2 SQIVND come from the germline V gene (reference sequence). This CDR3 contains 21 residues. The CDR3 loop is CASSRGGTSGRLASNTGELFF. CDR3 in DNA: TGTGCCAGTAGTCGAGGGGGAACTAGCGGGAGGCTAGCTTCGAACACCGGGGAGCTGTTTTTT.

Here the CDR3 reads CASSPPGGRTGELFF. CDR3 DNA sequence: TGTGCCAGCAGCCCCCCGGGAGGGAGAACCGGGGAGCTGTTTTTT. The J gene is TRBJ2-2, the V gene TRBV5-6, with TRBD2 matching over 8 bases. V gave up 4 bases and J gave up 5 bases; unmatched junction bases: 7. Germline CDR1 reads SGHDT; CDR2 reads YYEEEE. This CDR3 region has 15 residues.

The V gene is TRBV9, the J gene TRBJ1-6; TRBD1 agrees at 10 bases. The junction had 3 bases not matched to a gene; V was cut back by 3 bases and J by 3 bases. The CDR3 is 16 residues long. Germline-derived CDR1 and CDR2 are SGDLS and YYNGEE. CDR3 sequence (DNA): TGTGCCAGCAGCGAGCGGGACAGGGGCTATAATTCACCCCTCCACTTT. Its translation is CASSERDRGYNSPLHF.

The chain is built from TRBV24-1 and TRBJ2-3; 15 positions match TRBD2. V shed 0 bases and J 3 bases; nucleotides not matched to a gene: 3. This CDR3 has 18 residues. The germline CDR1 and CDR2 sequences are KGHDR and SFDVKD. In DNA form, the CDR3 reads TGTGCCACCAGTGATTTGGGACTAGCGGGAGGGCCGACAGATACGCAGTATTTT. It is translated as CATSDLGLAGGPTDTQYF.

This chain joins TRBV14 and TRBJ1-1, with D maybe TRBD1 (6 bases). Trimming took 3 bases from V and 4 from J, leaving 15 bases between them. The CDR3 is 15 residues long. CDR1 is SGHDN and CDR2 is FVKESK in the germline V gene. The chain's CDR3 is CASSQLTGWSTEAFF. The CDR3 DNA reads TGTGCCAGCAGCCAGTTAACAGGGTGGAGCACTGAAGCTTTCTTT.

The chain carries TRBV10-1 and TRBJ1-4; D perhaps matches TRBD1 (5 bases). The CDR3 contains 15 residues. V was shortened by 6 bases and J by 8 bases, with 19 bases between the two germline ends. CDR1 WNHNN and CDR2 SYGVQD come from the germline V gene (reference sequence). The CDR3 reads CASSDPGYGKEKLFF. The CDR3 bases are TGCGCCAGCAGCGATCCAGGGTACGGAAAGGAAAAACTGTTTTTT.

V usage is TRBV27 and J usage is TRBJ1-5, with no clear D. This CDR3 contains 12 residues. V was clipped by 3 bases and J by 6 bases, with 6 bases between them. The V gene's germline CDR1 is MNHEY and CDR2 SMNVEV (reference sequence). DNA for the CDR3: TGTGCCAGCAGTTTGACGGGTCAGCCCCAGCATTTT. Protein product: CASSLTGQPQHF.

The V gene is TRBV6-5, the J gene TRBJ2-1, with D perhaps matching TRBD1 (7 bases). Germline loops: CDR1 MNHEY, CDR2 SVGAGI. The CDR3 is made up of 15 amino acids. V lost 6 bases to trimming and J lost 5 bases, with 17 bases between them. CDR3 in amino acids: CASRATGGTDNEQFF. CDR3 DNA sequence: TGTGCCAGCAGGGCCACAGGAGGGACAGACAATGAGCAGTTCTTC.

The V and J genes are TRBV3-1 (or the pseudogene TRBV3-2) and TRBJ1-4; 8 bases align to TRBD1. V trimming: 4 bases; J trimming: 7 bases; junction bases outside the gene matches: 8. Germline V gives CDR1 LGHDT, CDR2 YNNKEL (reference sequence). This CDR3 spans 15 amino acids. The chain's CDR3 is CASSLKAGGSEKLFF. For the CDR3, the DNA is TGTGCCAGCAGCCTCAAAGCAGGGGGCAGTGAAAAACTGTTTTTT.

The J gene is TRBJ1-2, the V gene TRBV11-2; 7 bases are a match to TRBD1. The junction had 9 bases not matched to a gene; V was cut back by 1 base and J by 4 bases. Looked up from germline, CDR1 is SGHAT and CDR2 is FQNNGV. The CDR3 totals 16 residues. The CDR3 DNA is TGTGCCAGCAGCTTAGTGGAGGGGGCCCCCCCCTATGGCTACACCTTC. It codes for CASSLVEGAPPYGYTF.

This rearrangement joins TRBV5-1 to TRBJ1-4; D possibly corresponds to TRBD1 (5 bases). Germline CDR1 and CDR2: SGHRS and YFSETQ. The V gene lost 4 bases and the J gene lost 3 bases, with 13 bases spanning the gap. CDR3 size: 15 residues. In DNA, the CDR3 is TGCGCCAGCAGCCCGGGGACGGGGCCTAATGAAAAACTGTTTTTT. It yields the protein CASSPGTGPNEKLFF.